This passage covers 32 T cell receptor beta chains from one sample sequenced in a study of shared clonotypes between healthy human individuals. TCRdb keeps only in-frame clones here, not all; method: immunoSEQ multiplex PCR. In the table there are roughly 1 million clones, around 74% of which are singletons. The sequenced sample was memory CD4+ T cells sorted from blood. Subset given: CD45RA-negative fraction. These receptors came from a man aged 18-30 years in good health.

The rearrangement links TRBV30 to TRBJ2-6; 7 nucleotides align to TRBD1. The CDR3 runs to 15 residues. Germline values: CDR1 GTSNPN, CDR2 SVGIG (reference sequence). Trimming at V came to 1 base and at J to 2 bases, leaving 2 bases not matched to a gene. CDR3 in amino acids: CAWSAGTAGANVLTF. The DNA of the CDR3 is TGTGCCTGGAGTGCCGGGACAGCTGGGGCCAACGTCCTGACTTTC.

The chain is built from TRBV6-9 and TRBJ2-1, with 7 bases aligning to TRBD1. The length of the CDR3 is 15 residues. V dropped 4 bases and J dropped 4; count of bases not matched to a gene: 7. The germline CDR1 and CDR2 sequences are MNHGY and SVAAGI. The CDR3, as DNA: TGTGCCAGCAGTTTCCAAGGGGGCTTGTACAATGAGCAGTTCTTC. Protein: CASSFQGGLYNEQFF.

The chain carries TRBV28 and TRBJ1-4; possible D gene TRBD1, 5 bases. The germline V gene has CDR1 MDHEN and CDR2 SYDVKM. V lost 7 bases, J lost 0 bases, and 9 bases lay in between. The CDR3 totals 14 residues. DNA for the CDR3: TGTGCCAGCACCGAGGGGACAACTAATGAAAAACTGTTTTTT. This sequence encodes CASTEGTTNEKLFF.

The rearrangement uses TRBV6-1 and TRBJ1-2; D gene uncertain. This CDR3 has 14 amino acids. Germline lookup yields CDR1 MNHNS and CDR2 SASEGT. The CDR3 here is CASIFRGANYGYTF. Written as DNA, the CDR3 is TGTGCTTCCATTTTCCGGGGTGCTAACTATGGCTACACCTTC.

Here the CDR3 reads CASSRMTINTGELFF. The CDR3, as DNA: TGTGCCAGCAGCCGCATGACTATAAACACCGGGGAGCTGTTTTTT. The gene calls are TRBV7-2 and TRBJ2-2, with D perhaps matching TRBD2 (5 bases). From germline, CDR1 is SGHTA and CDR2 FQGNSA. V lost 5 bases and J 2 bases, leaving 12 bases between the germline ends. The CDR3 spans 15 residues.

V usage is TRBV2 and J usage is TRBJ1-4; D unresolved. V dropped 4 bases and J dropped 6 bases, with 6 bases sitting between them. The CDR3 is made up of 12 amino acids. Germline lookup yields CDR1 SNHLY and CDR2 FYNNEI. CDR3 coding DNA: TGTGCCAGCAGTGTGGTCGATGAAAAACTGTTTTTT. This gives the protein CASSVVDEKLFF.

The chain carries TRBV11-2 and TRBJ2-5; TRBD2 might be the D (6 bases). This CDR3 spans 14 amino acids. Germline lookup yields CDR1 SGHAT and CDR2 FQNNGV. The V and J ends lost 5 bases and 4 bases respectively, with 14 bases between them. CDR3 in amino acids: CASSRSVGGETQYF. CDR3 nucleotides: TGTGCCAGCAGCCGTTCCGTGGGGGGAGAGACCCAGTACTTC.

This chain links TRBV10-1 with TRBJ2-5, with D perhaps TRBD2 (6 bases). The CDR3 is made up of 14 amino acids. The germline V gene has CDR1 WNHNN and CDR2 SYGVQD (reference sequence). V dropped 6 bases and J dropped 3 bases, with 14 bases sitting between them. CDR3 protein: CASSRGGEEETQYF. DNA of the CDR3: TGCGCCAGCAGCCGGGGCGGGGAGGAAGAGACCCAGTACTTC.

This clone was seen a few times. The chain joins TRBV19 to TRBJ2-2; D tentatively reads TRBD1 or TRBD2 (6 bases each). CDR1 and CDR2 (germline): LNHDA, SQIVND (reference sequence). The CDR3 has 14 residues. V lost 7 bases and J lost 4, with 13 bases in between. The CDR3 is CASKGGIGTGELFF. CDR3 nucleotides: TGTGCCAGTAAAGGGGGGATCGGCACCGGGGAGCTGTTTTTT.

The chain employs TRBV11-3 and TRBJ1-1; TRBD1 might be the D (5 bases). Germline V lookup: CDR1 SGHNT, CDR2 YENEEA. The CDR3 covers 15 residues. V lost 4 bases, J lost 8 bases, and 20 bases lay in between. In DNA form, the CDR3 reads TGTGCCAGCAGCTCGCCAGGGACGGCACGATGGGAAGCTTTCTTT. Amino acids: CASSSPGTARWEAFF.

A few counts support this clone. The V and J genes are TRBV9 and TRBJ1-4; weak D call: TRBD1 (5 bases). Trimming cost V 0 bases and J 7 bases, with 13 bases left between them. This CDR3 has 15 residues. Germline CDR1 and CDR2: SGDLS and YYNGEE. For the CDR3, the DNA is TGTGCCAGCAGCGTAGATGGGACCCAACCTGAAAAACTGTTTTTT. As protein: CASSVDGTQPEKLFF.

The chain employs TRBV6-1 and TRBJ2-7; maybe TRBD1 (6 bases). V was trimmed by 6 bases and J by 3 bases, leaving 15 bases between them. The CDR3 contains 14 residues. Per the germline V gene, CDR1 is MNHNS and CDR2 is SASEGT. The CDR3 here is CASRAYRVSYEQYF. CDR3 bases: TGTGCCAGCAGGGCATACAGGGTAAGCTACGAGCAGTACTTC.

The V call is TRBV25-1, the J call TRBJ2-3; 8 bases fit TRBD1. CDR1 and CDR2 from the germline V gene are MGHDK and SYGVNS. With V trimmed by 4 bases and J by 4 bases, 10 bases remained unmatched. CDR3 length equals 16 residues. The CDR3 DNA sequence: TGTGCCAGCAGTGGGGCCCAGGGGGCTCGATCAGATACGCAGTATTTT. It yields the protein CASSGAQGARSDTQYF.

Concerning this clone itself: Within the sample, other DNA sequences also encode this same CDR3. This sequence joins TRBV18 and TRBJ1-1, with unresolved D. This CDR3 region has 13 residues. Trimming cost V 6 bases and J 1 base, with 9 bases left between them. Germline V lookup: CDR1 KGHSH, CDR2 LQKENI. CDR3 protein: CASSRGQNTEAFF. The DNA for the CDR3 is TGTGCCAGCTCCCGCGGGCAGAACACTGAAGCTTTCTTT.

The rearrangement joins TRBV7-2 to TRBJ2-6; 7 bases align to TRBD2. The CDR3 sequence is 18 residues long. J was trimmed by 0 bases and V by 2 bases; bases with no gene match: 7. The germline CDR1 and CDR2 sequences are SGHTA and FQGNSA. The CDR3 sequence is CASSLSPGTTSGANVLTF. For the CDR3, the DNA is TGTGCCAGCAGCTTATCCCCAGGGACTACCTCTGGGGCCAACGTCCTGACTTTC.

The V gene is TRBV10-3, the J gene TRBJ2-5, with 10 nucleotides matching TRBD2. The J call is uncertain, as TRBJ2-7 better fits the DNA end. The CDR3 runs 13 residues. The germline gives CDR1 ENHRY, CDR2 SYGVKD. The CDR3 region has the DNA TGTGCCTCGGGACTAGCGAGTCCCTACGAGCAGTACTTC. The encoded protein is CASGLASPYEQYF.

The rearrangement joins TRBV11-3 to TRBJ2-3, with D possibly called TRBD1 or TRBD2 (5 bases each). The V gene's germline CDR1 is SGHNT and CDR2 YENEEA. The CDR3 is 14 residues long. Trimming left V 3 bases short and J 2 bases short, with 9 bases between. The CDR3: CASSFGGDTDTQYF. CDR3 coding DNA: TGTGCCAGCAGCTTTGGGGGAGACACAGATACGCAGTATTTT.

The V and J genes are TRBV5-1 and TRBJ2-3, with D tentatively TRBD1 (5 bases). This CDR3 contains 15 residues. CDR1 and CDR2 (germline): SGHRS, YFSETQ. Trimming shortened V by 0 bases and J by 3 bases, and 11 bases separated the two germline ends. CDR3 sequence reads: CASSLEGRVTDTQYF. CDR3 nucleotide sequence: TGCGCCAGCAGCTTGGAGGGCAGGGTAACAGATACGCAGTATTTT.

The count of this clone is one. J is TRBJ2-5 and V is TRBV25-1; 7 bases agree with TRBD2. The ends lost 3 bases at V and 1 base at J; junction bases unmatched: 5. Germline CDR1 MGHDK, CDR2 SYGVNS. This CDR3 spans 15 amino acids. The CDR3 reads CASSEGGTIQETQYF. The CDR3 DNA follows: TGTGCCAGCAGTGAGGGGGGGACTATCCAAGAGACCCAGTACTTC. Looking up the rest from reference TRBV25-1 and TRBJ2-5 gives the full variable domain: EADIYQTPRYLVIGTGKKITLECSQTMGHDKMYWYQQDPGMELHLIHYSYGVNSTEKGDLSSESTVSRIRTEHFPLTLESARPSHTSQYLCASSEGGTIQETQYFGPGTRLLVL.

This clone is a singleton in its sample. V usage is TRBV5-6 and J usage is TRBJ1-2; no firm D call. CDR1 is SGHDT and CDR2 is YYEEEE in the germline V gene. V was pared by 7 bases and J by 0 bases, with 10 bases between. This CDR3 is built from 13 residues. The CDR3 loop is CASAYQANYGYTF. In nucleotides, the CDR3 is TGTGCCAGCGCATATCAGGCTAACTATGGCTACACCTTC.

This clone has only a few counts. The chain couples TRBV9 to TRBJ1-4; 7 bases are a match to TRBD1. The CDR3 spans 19 residues. Germline V gene lookup returns CDR1 SGDLS and CDR2 YYNGEE. The V gene end was trimmed by 0 bases and the J gene end by 0 bases; junction bases not matched to a gene: 11. In nucleotides, the CDR3 is TGTGCCAGCAGCGTAGGATATTCAGGGGGGGCGGCAACTAATGAAAAACTGTTTTTT. This codes for CASSVGYSGGAATNEKLFF.

The gene calls are TRBV9 and TRBJ2-5; the D is unclear. CDR1 is SGDLS, CDR2 YYNGEE, per germline. Trimming shortened V by 4 bases and J by 4 bases, and 20 bases separated the two germline ends. The CDR3 spans 16 residues. CDR3 sequence reads: CASSSHPGQFLETQYF. The DNA of the CDR3 is TGTGCCAGCAGCTCCCACCCGGGTCAGTTCCTAGAGACCCAGTACTTC.

V and J are TRBV5-1 and TRBJ2-7; unclear D gene. This CDR3 has 13 residues. CDR1 is SGHRS, CDR2 YFSETQ, per germline. V was clipped by 0 bases and J by 5 bases, with 9 bases between them. CDR3 residues: CASSLDARDEQYF. CDR3 coding DNA: TGCGCCAGCAGCTTGGATGCCCGGGACGAGCAGTACTTC. The whole variable domain, filled in from reference TRBV5-1 and TRBJ2-7, reads KAGVTQTPRYLIKTRGQQVTLSCSPISGHRSVSWYQQTPGQGLQFLFEYFSETQRNKGNFPGRFSGRQFSNSRSEMNVSTLELGDSALYLCASSLDARDEQYFGPGTRLTVT.

The CDR3 DNA reads TGTGCCAGCAGCAGGGACAGACAAAATGAAAAACTGTTTTTT. It yields the protein CASSRDRQNEKLFF. V usage is TRBV11-2 and J usage is TRBJ1-4, with TRBD1 identical over 7 bases. This CDR3 contains 14 residues. With 5 bases clipped from V and 5 bases from J, the junction kept 5 bases outside the gene matches. The germline V gene has CDR1 SGHAT and CDR2 FQNNGV.

A word on this clone: Within the sample, other DNA sequences also encode this same CDR3. This rearrangement joins TRBV30 to TRBJ2-5; D is undetermined. Germline V gene data show CDR1 as GTSNPN and CDR2 as SVGIG (reference sequence). The CDR3 extends over 12 amino acids. V lost 1 base and J 4 bases, leaving 7 bases between the germline ends. The CDR3 DNA reads as TGTGCCTGGAGTGGCGGTGGAGAGACCCAGTACTTC. This translates into CAWSGGGETQYF.

The V and J genes are TRBV5-1 and TRBJ1-6; D perhaps matches TRBD1 (5 bases). From germline, CDR1 is SGHRS and CDR2 YFSETQ. The CDR3 has 15 amino acids. Trimming shortened V by 0 bases and J by 7 bases, and 11 bases separated the two germline ends. CDR3 sequence reads: CASSLDPGTNSPLHF. The CDR3 coding sequence is TGCGCCAGCAGCTTGGATCCGGGGACCAATTCACCCCTCCACTTT.

The chain is built from TRBV7-9 and TRBJ1-5, with 10 nucleotides matching TRBD1. Germline lookup yields CDR1 SEHNR and CDR2 FQNEAQ (reference sequence). This CDR3 comprises 15 residues. Losses at the gene ends were 1 base for V and 6 bases for J; bases not matched to a gene: 3. As DNA, the CDR3 is TGTGCCAGCAGCTTAGGAGGACAGGGGGTTCAGCCCCAGCATTTT. Its protein product is CASSLGGQGVQPQHF. Based on the CDR3 plus reference TRBV7-9 and TRBJ1-5, the full variable domain is DTGVSQNPRHKITKRGQNVTFRCDPISEHNRLYWYRQTLGQGPEFLTYFQNEAQLEKSRLLSDRFSAERPKGSFSTLEIQRTEQGDSAMYLCASSLGGQGVQPQHFGDGTRLSIL.

The rearrangement uses TRBV6-5 and TRBJ2-3; D might be TRBD1 or TRBD2, each matching 5 bases. Per germline, CDR1 MNHEY and CDR2 SVGAGI. The CDR3 contains 16 residues. V lost 4 bases to trimming and J lost 6 bases, with 20 bases between them. The CDR3 spells CASSSAPGPLKDTQYF. The CDR3 region has the DNA TGTGCCAGCAGTTCGGCACCGGGACCCCTTAAGGATACGCAGTATTTT.

This clone was detected a few times. This sequence joins TRBV28 and TRBJ1-1; the match to TRBD1 covers 8 bases. The CDR3 spans 15 residues. Losses at the gene ends were 2 bases for V and 1 base for J; bases not matched to a gene: 3. Germline CDR1 reads MDHEN; CDR2 reads SYDVKM. The CDR3 DNA is TGTGCCAGCAGTTTAAGGACAGGGACGAACACTGAAGCTTTCTTT. The encoded protein is CASSLRTGTNTEAFF.

This clone has more than one count but fewer than ten. The chain links TRBV6-4 to TRBJ1-5, with 7 bases aligning to TRBD1. CDR1 and CDR2 from the germline V gene are MRHNA and SNTAGT. With 4 bases clipped from V and 1 base from J, the junction kept 4 bases outside the gene matches. The CDR3 is 15 amino acids. The CDR3 here is CASSAGGSSNQPQHF. The CDR3 DNA follows: TGTGCCAGCAGTGCAGGGGGATCGAGCAATCAGCCCCAGCATTTT.

On this clone itself: A much larger clone differs by one base, so this may be a read error. V usage is TRBV5-1 and J usage is TRBJ1-4; no definite D call. This CDR3 has 14 residues. V lost 0 bases, J lost 4 bases, and 7 bases lay in between. Germline V gene lookup returns CDR1 SGHRS and CDR2 YFSETQ. CDR3 nucleotides: TGCGCCAGCAGCTTGGGGCAGCTTAATGAAAAACTGTTTTTT. This gives the protein CASSLGQLNEKLFF.

This clone was picked up a small number of times. The chain carries TRBV7-3 and TRBJ2-5; D ambiguous. Germline CDR1 is SGHTA and CDR2 is FQGTGA. V lost 3 bases to trimming and J lost 0 bases, with 11 bases between them. The CDR3 covers 15 residues. The CDR3 DNA is TGTGCCAGCAGCTTGTCTTCCGGGTACCAAGAGACCCAGTACTTC. Translation: CASSLSSGYQETQYF.